The next 27 T cell receptor beta chains were all read from a single sample in a study of cytomegalovirus exposure and HLA in healthy donors. Primers included in the PCR were 60 Vbeta and 13 Jbeta primers. Clones were read by immunoSEQ multiplex PCR, and TCRdb kept only the in-frame ones, dropping some. The repertoire holds under 300,000 clones, with over 90% as singletons. The sequenced material came from PBMCs. Source of these receptors: a girl aged 2-10 years in good health and CMV-seronegative.

V is TRBV11-2 and J is TRBJ1-2, with a weak D call TRBD1 (6 bases). V was shortened by 1 base and J by 3 bases, with 24 bases between the two germline ends. CDR1 SGHAT and CDR2 FQNNGV come from the germline V gene. The CDR3 is 19 amino acids. CDR3 protein: CASSLVRQERIDPYYGYTF. The CDR3 DNA sequence: TGTGCCAGCAGCTTAGTAAGACAGGAAAGGATTGACCCCTACTATGGCTACACCTTC.

V gene TRBV5-4 combines with J gene TRBJ1-1; D is unclear. The V end lost 2 bases, the J end lost 4 bases, and 12 bases lay between the germline ends. This CDR3 is built from 14 residues. The V gene's germline CDR1 is SGHNT and CDR2 YYREEE (reference sequence). The CDR3 here is CASSFSTGFTEAFF. CDR3 bases: TGTGCCAGCAGCTTCAGTACGGGTTTCACTGAAGCTTTCTTT.

The chain joins TRBV29-1 to TRBJ1-2; no definite D call. The CDR3 has 10 amino acids. Per germline, CDR1 SQVTM and CDR2 ANQGSEA. V was trimmed by 3 bases and J by 6 bases, leaving 5 bases between them. The CDR3: CSVDGDGYTF. In nucleotides, the CDR3 is TGCAGCGTTGACGGGGATGGCTACACCTTC.

J is TRBJ2-1 and V is TRBV19; TRBD2 agrees at 8 bases. Per the germline V gene, CDR1 is LNHDA and CDR2 is SQIVND (reference sequence). The V gene end was trimmed by 4 bases and the J gene end by 8 bases; junction bases not matched to a gene: 4. CDR3 length equals 13 residues. The CDR3 spells CASSTGLVDEQFF. CDR3 DNA sequence: TGTGCCAGTAGTACGGGACTAGTCGATGAGCAGTTCTTC.

The chain links TRBV19 to TRBJ1-2; D gene unclear. This CDR3 comprises 15 residues. Trimming took 0 bases from V and 3 from J, leaving 11 bases between them. The germline V gene has CDR1 LNHDA and CDR2 SQIVND (reference sequence). DNA of the CDR3: TGTGCCAGTAGTATAGAAAATACCGCAGACTATGGCTACACCTTC. Encoded protein: CASSIENTADYGYTF.

The chain links TRBV11-2 to TRBJ1-6; no clear D gene. V lost 1 base and J 7 bases, leaving 11 bases between the germline ends. CDR3 length: 15 residues. In germline, CDR1 is SGHAT, CDR2 FQNNGV. CDR3 in amino acids: CASSLVGVGNSPLHF. The CDR3 DNA reads as TGTGCCAGCAGCTTAGTCGGAGTTGGGAATTCACCCCTCCACTTT.

CDR3 protein: CASSLAGGVTGELFF. The CDR3 nucleotides are TGCGCCAGCAGCTTAGCGGGGGGTGTCACCGGGGAGCTGTTTTTT. The chain recombines TRBV5-1 with TRBJ2-2; the match to TRBD2 covers 9 bases. The germline CDR1 and CDR2 sequences are SGHRS and YFSETQ. This CDR3 region has 15 residues. J gave up 4 bases and V 2 bases, and 3 bases lay outside the gene matches.

The chain recombines TRBV19 with TRBJ2-5; 8 bases map to TRBD1. Germline CDR1 LNHDA, CDR2 SQIVND (reference sequence). The CDR3 is made up of 12 amino acids. After removal of 8 bases from V and 5 bases from J, the junction contained 4 bases not matched to a gene. The CDR3 bases are TGTGCCAGTGCAGGGGGCGGGGAGACCCAGTACTTC. Translation: CASAGGGETQYF. The full variable domain, its missing parts supplied by reference TRBV19 and TRBJ2-5, is DGGITQSPKYLFRKEGQNVTLSCEQNLNHDAMYWYRQDPGQGLRLIYYSQIVNDFQKGDIAEGYSVSREKKESFPLTVTSAQKNPTAFYLCASAGGGETQYFGPGTRLLVL.

This clone was picked up a small number of times. V and J are TRBV6-5 and TRBJ2-7; TRBD1 aligns across 7 bases. CDR3 size: 12 residues. The junction had 2 bases not matched to a gene; V was cut back by 6 bases and J by 3 bases. Germline V lookup: CDR1 MNHEY, CDR2 SVGAGI. As DNA, the CDR3 is TGTGCCAGCAGGAGGGACAGCTACGAGCAGTACTTC. Its protein is CASRRDSYEQYF.

This chain joins TRBV6-1 and TRBJ1-4; D is undetermined. The V gene's germline CDR1 is MNHNS and CDR2 SASEGT. Deletions cut 3 bases from V and 0 bases from J, with 17 bases between. The CDR3 is 18 amino acids. CDR3 bases: TGTGCCAGCAGTGATATCCGCCAGGCCTTTGCAACTAATGAAAAACTGTTTTTT. This codes for CASSDIRQAFATNEKLFF.

The V and J genes are TRBV13 and TRBJ2-7; tentatively, D is TRBD2 (6 bases). The V end was cut by 2 bases, the J end by 6 bases, with 11 bases between. CDR1 PRHDT and CDR2 FYEKMQ come from the germline V gene (reference sequence). CDR3 length: 13 residues. CDR3 DNA sequence: TGTGCCAGCAGCTTACGCGGGGTCGGCGAGCAGTACTTC. Translating it yields CASSLRGVGEQYF.

CDR3 nucleotide sequence: TGTGCCAGCAACAGGGGGCTAAACACTGAAGCTTTCTTT. It encodes CASNRGLNTEAFF. The chain carries TRBV27 and TRBJ1-1, with 9 bases that match TRBD1. The CDR3 length is 13 residues. V was clipped by 7 bases and J by 2 bases; unmatched bases: 2. Germline lookup yields CDR1 MNHEY and CDR2 SMNVEV (reference sequence).

The chain combines TRBV18 with TRBJ1-1; D is perhaps TRBD1 (6 bases). This CDR3 is 13 amino acids long. Germline loops: CDR1 KGHSH, CDR2 LQKENI. The germline V and J ends were trimmed by 0 bases and 8 bases, with 10 bases remaining between them. The CDR3 protein is CASSPPMGAEAFF. Here the CDR3 DNA reads TGTGCCAGCTCACCACCGATGGGGGCGGAAGCTTTCTTT.

The chain combines TRBV29-1 with TRBJ2-7, with 11 bases fitting TRBD2. Germline CDR1 reads SQVTM; CDR2 reads ANQGSEA. The ends lost 6 bases at V and 5 bases at J; junction bases unmatched: 15. This CDR3 has 16 residues. CDR3: CSVSGTSGNLGHEQYF. CDR3 bases: TGCAGCGTCTCCGGGACTAGCGGCAATCTAGGCCACGAGCAGTACTTC.

In regard to this clone: Mismatch with germline at one junction end may stem from a read error. The chain uses TRBV7-7 and TRBJ1-1, with D perhaps matching TRBD1 (6 bases). The CDR3 is 17 amino acids. Germline V CDR1 and CDR2: SSHAT, FNYEAQ (reference sequence). The CDR3: CASSRLGVGGLDTEAFF. In DNA, the CDR3 is TGTGCTAGCAGCCGCTTAGGGGTGGGGGGGCTAGACACTGAAGCTTTCTTT.

The chain joins TRBV6-1 to TRBJ1-5; D is unclear. The V end was cut by 0 bases, the J end by 0 bases, with 9 bases between. This CDR3 comprises 16 residues. The germline V gene has CDR1 MNHNS and CDR2 SASEGT. The CDR3 DNA is TGTGCCAGCAGTGAAGCGGCCAGTTATAGCAATCAGCCCCAGCATTTT. Its translation: CASSEAASYSNQPQHF.

This clone was recorded only once. This rearrangement joins TRBV19 to TRBJ2-4; D is uncertain. Per germline, CDR1 LNHDA and CDR2 SQIVND (reference sequence). The CDR3 has 11 residues. The V end was cut by 2 bases, the J end by 7 bases, with 3 bases between. The CDR3 region has the DNA TGTGCCAGTAGTATATCGAACATTCAGTACTTC. Protein sequence: CASSISNIQYF. The variable domain in full, with the rest retrieved from reference TRBV19 and TRBJ2-4, is DGGITQSPKYLFRKEGQNVTLSCEQNLNHDAMYWYRQDPGQGLRLIYYSQIVNDFQKGDIAEGYSVSREKKESFPLTVTSAQKNPTAFYLCASSISNIQYFGAGTRLSVL.

This clone came up a few times. The chain has TRBV12-5 and TRBJ2-1; TRBD2 matches 8 bases. CDR1 is LGHNT, CDR2 FRNRAP, per germline. The CDR3 runs 14 residues. The trim removed 5 bases at V and 7 bases at J, leaving 7 bases unmatched. CDR3 nucleotide sequence: TGTGCTAGTGGTCTTGCAGGGACTAGGAATGAGCAGTTCTTC. Translated: CASGLAGTRNEQFF.

The gene calls are TRBV20-1 and TRBJ2-7, with 7 bases aligning to TRBD2. Germline V gives CDR1 DFQATT, CDR2 SNEGSKA (reference sequence). This CDR3 comprises 11 residues. The V and J ends lost 8 bases and 7 bases, in that order; junction bases with no gene match: 8. The chain's CDR3 is CSWTSGREQYF. The CDR3, as DNA: TGCAGTTGGACTAGTGGGAGGGAGCAGTACTTC.

The chain carries TRBV14 and TRBJ2-3; 9 bases map to TRBD2. This CDR3 is built from 15 residues. Germline CDR1 SGHDN, CDR2 FVKESK. V lost 4 bases, J lost 3 bases, and 5 bases stayed unmatched. For the CDR3, the DNA is TGTGCCAGCAGCCGATTTGGACTAGCGACAGATACGCAGTATTTT. This codes for CASSRFGLATDTQYF.

V and J are TRBV6-5 and TRBJ1-1; D is uncertain. Germline assignment: CDR1 MNHEY and CDR2 SVGAGI. The CDR3 runs to 15 residues. The ends were cut back, 4 bases at V and 6 bases at J, with 18 bases in the middle. CDR3 protein: CASSSFQIGTSEAFF. For the CDR3, the DNA is TGTGCCAGCAGTTCTTTCCAAATCGGTACCTCTGAAGCTTTCTTT.

This chain uses TRBV2 with TRBJ1-4, with TRBD1 matching over 9 bases. The CDR3 covers 12 residues. The trim removed 6 bases at V and 14 bases at J, leaving 7 bases unmatched. CDR1 and CDR2 (germline): SNHLY, FYNNEI. The CDR3 here is CASSPGQGLLFF. The CDR3, as DNA: TGTGCCAGCAGCCCAGGACAGGGGTTGCTGTTTTTT.

The chain is built from TRBV7-8 and TRBJ2-2; D might be TRBD1 (5 bases). Germline values: CDR1 SGHVS, CDR2 FQNEAQ. This CDR3 spans 14 amino acids. Between the trimmed V and J ends, which lost 1 base and 7 bases, there was a span of 10 bases. The CDR3 sequence: CASSLEGPVGELFF. CDR3 in DNA: TGTGCCAGCAGCTTAGAGGGGCCCGTCGGGGAGCTGTTTTTT.

DNA of the CDR3: TGTGTAGTTGGCTACGAGCAGTACTTC. As protein: CVVGYEQYF. The rearrangement uses TRBV7-9 and TRBJ2-7; D not certain. The CDR3 loop spans 9 amino acids. Germline V gene sequence: CDR1 SEHNR, CDR2 FQNEAQ (reference sequence). Together with reference TRBV7-9 and TRBJ2-7, the CDR3 gives the full variable domain: DTGVSQNPRHKITKRGQNVTFRCDPISEHNRLYWYRQTLGQGPEFLTYFQNEAQLEKSRLLSDRFSAERPKGSFSTLEIQRTEQGDSAMYLCVVGYEQYFGPGTRLTVT.

The gene calls are TRBV14 and TRBJ2-1; 9 nucleotides align to TRBD2. Germline CDR1 is SGHDN and CDR2 is FVKESK. This CDR3 is 18 amino acids long. V was clipped by 0 bases and J by 1 base; unmatched bases: 7. In DNA form, the CDR3 reads TGTGCCAGCAGCCAAGATGTACTAGCGGGTTCTTCCTACAATGAGCAGTTCTTC. This translates into CASSQDVLAGSSYNEQFF.

The chain links TRBV2 to TRBJ1-5; TRBD1 might be the D (6 bases). Germline lookup yields CDR1 SNHLY and CDR2 FYNNEI. Trimming took off 7 bases at V and 1 base at J, with 11 bases between the two ends. The CDR3 runs 14 residues. Here the CDR3 DNA reads TGTGCCAGCATAGGGGGGGAAAGCAATCAGCCCCAGCATTTT. Protein sequence: CASIGGESNQPQHF.

V and J are TRBV9 and TRBJ2-1, with D possibly being TRBD2 (5 bases). CDR3 size: 13 residues. V lost 3 bases and J lost 9, with 13 bases in between. CDR1 and CDR2 (germline): SGDLS, YYNGEE. CDR3 coding DNA: TGTGCCAGCAGCGGCCCTTTAGCGTTTGAGCAGTTCTTC. Translating it yields CASSGPLAFEQFF. The variable domain in full, with the rest retrieved from reference TRBV9 and TRBJ2-1, is DSGVTQTPKHLITATGQRVTLRCSPRSGDLSVYWYQQSLDQGLQFLIQYYNGEERAKGNILERFSAQQFPDLHSELNLSSLELGDSALYFCASSGPLAFEQFFGPGTRLTVL.